What follows are 14 T cell receptor beta chains derived from one specimen sequenced in a study of beta chain features in type 1 diabetes. Isolated RNA was reverse transcribed in full, so expressed TCRB transcripts were sequenced. Sequencing used immunoSEQ multiplex PCR; TCRdb keeps in-frame clones, though not all of them. The sample holds 350,000 to 450,000 clones, more than 11% seen once. The sequenced sample consisted of naive CD4+ T cells from blood. The receptor source for this set is a man aged 30 to 45 in good health.

The sample holds a few counts of this clone. This chain joins TRBV7-2 and TRBJ2-1; 11 bases agree with TRBD2. Trimming took 3 bases from V and 2 from J; bases not matched to a gene: 6. This CDR3 is 17 amino acids long. Looked up from germline, CDR1 is SGHTA and CDR2 is FQGNSA. The CDR3 sequence is CASSLAGTSGTYNEQFF. The CDR3 DNA is TGTGCCAGCAGCTTGGCGGGGACTAGCGGTACCTACAATGAGCAGTTCTTC.

The chain carries TRBV27 and TRBJ2-7; D gene uncertain. The CDR3 totals 14 residues. V dropped 6 bases and J dropped 2 bases, with 14 bases sitting between them. Germline CDR1 MNHEY, CDR2 SMNVEV (reference sequence). The CDR3 here is CASRTEWSTYEQYF. The CDR3 coding sequence is TGTGCCAGCAGGACTGAGTGGAGCACCTACGAGCAGTACTTC.

The chain links TRBV19 to TRBJ1-2; D ambiguous. This CDR3 contains 13 residues. Germline V gene sequence: CDR1 LNHDA, CDR2 SQIVND (reference sequence). Trimming removed 8 bases from V and 4 bases from J, with 14 bases in between. This CDR3 is CASENPTGYGYTF. CDR3 sequence (DNA): TGTGCCAGTGAGAACCCGACGGGCTATGGCTACACCTTC.

Only a few counts were recorded for this clone. An end of the junction differs from the germline gene, which may be a read error. The chain recombines TRBV2 with TRBJ1-2; D gene ambiguous. The V gene's germline CDR1 is SNHLY and CDR2 FYNNEI. This CDR3 contains 11 residues. CDR3 residues: CASREGDGYTF. CDR3 sequence (DNA): TGTGCCAGCAGGGAAGGTGATGGCTACACCTTC. The variable domain in full, completed from reference TRBV2 and TRBJ1-2, reads EPEVTQTPSHQVTQMGQEVILRCVPISNHLYFYWYRQILGQKVEFLVSFYNNEISEKSEIFDDQFSVERPDGSNFTLKIRSTKLEDSAMYFCASREGDGYTFGSGTRLTVV.

This sequence joins TRBV30 and TRBJ2-6, with unresolved D. V gave up 3 bases and J gave up 0 bases, with 12 bases separating them. From germline, CDR1 is GTSNPN and CDR2 SVGIG (reference sequence). The CDR3 is 16 residues long. The CDR3 loop is CAWRGRRLSGANVLTF. DNA of the CDR3: TGTGCCTGGAGAGGCAGGAGACTCTCTGGGGCCAACGTCCTGACTTTC.

There are a few counts of this clone. The chain has TRBV5-6 and TRBJ2-7, with 7 bases identical to TRBD2. CDR1 is SGHDT and CDR2 is YYEEEE in the germline V gene. Trimming at V came to 4 bases and at J to 2 bases, leaving 6 bases not matched to a gene. The CDR3 is 14 residues long. The CDR3 DNA sequence: TGTGCCAGCAGCGAGACCGGGACTACCTACGAGCAGTACTTC. Its translation: CASSETGTTYEQYF. Using reference TRBV5-6 and TRBJ2-7 for the parts outside the CDR3, the full variable domain is DAGVTQSPTHLIKTRGQQVTLRCSPKSGHDTVSWYQQALGQGPQFIFQYYEEEERQRGNFPDRFSGHQFPNYSSELNVNALLLGDSALYLCASSETGTTYEQYFGPGTRLTVT.

This rearrangement joins TRBV29-1 to TRBJ1-3; TRBD1 is a possible D gene (6 bases). The CDR3 spans 14 residues. Trimming removed 6 bases at V and 0 bases at J, with 12 bases between. Germline assignment: CDR1 SQVTM and CDR2 ANQGSEA. This chain's CDR3 is CSVVGAFSGNTIYF. DNA of the CDR3: TGCAGCGTCGTGGGGGCCTTCTCTGGAAACACCATATATTTT.

This clone was recorded a few times. J is TRBJ2-3 and V is TRBV13; D ambiguous. Germline loops: CDR1 PRHDT, CDR2 FYEKMQ (reference sequence). CDR3 size: 14 residues. With 5 bases removed from V and 1 base from J, the gap between germline ends came to 10 bases. CDR3 protein: CASSPRMGTDTQYF. The CDR3, as DNA: TGTGCCAGCAGCCCCCGGATGGGCACAGATACGCAGTATTTT.

This clone was found a few times. The V call is TRBV10-3, the J call TRBJ1-1, with D possibly matching TRBD1 (5 bases). This CDR3 region has 12 residues. The ends were cut back, 11 bases at V and 11 bases at J, with 21 bases in the middle. The germline V gene encodes CDR1 ENHRY and CDR2 SYGVKD. Written as DNA, the CDR3 is TGTGCCTCCAGTGGGGACGGAGGGACCGCTTTCTTT. Translation: CASSGDGGTAFF.

This clone was seen a few times. The chain is built from TRBV6-6 and TRBJ2-5; 7 bases line up with TRBD1. This CDR3 is 14 amino acids long. Trimming removed 6 bases from V and 1 base from J; junction bases left unmatched: 5. Germline V gene lookup returns CDR1 MNHNY and CDR2 SVGAGI (reference sequence). In DNA, the CDR3 is TGTGCCAGCAGCGCAAGGGGGCCCCAAGAGACCCAGTACTTC. Residues: CASSARGPQETQYF.

This chain connects TRBV15 to TRBJ1-1; D is uncertain. Per the germline V gene, CDR1 is LNHNV and CDR2 is YYDKDF (reference sequence). V was cut by 5 bases and J by 5 bases, with 9 bases left in between. The length of the CDR3 is 12 residues. The CDR3 sequence is CATSWAGTEAFF. In DNA, the CDR3 is TGTGCCACCAGCTGGGCCGGAACTGAAGCTTTCTTT.

This clone was counted only a few times. The V and J genes are TRBV4-3 and TRBJ2-2, with 7 bases fitting TRBD1. J lost 0 bases, V lost 0 bases, and 4 bases had no gene match. Germline CDR1 reads LGHNA; CDR2 reads YSLEER. CDR3 length: 17 amino acids. The CDR3 sequence is CASSQELGTANTGELFF. In nucleotides, the CDR3 is TGCGCCAGCAGCCAAGAGTTAGGGACAGCGAACACCGGGGAGCTGTTTTTT.

Remarks on this clone: Other DNA sequences from this sample encode an identical CDR3 as well. J is TRBJ2-1 and V is TRBV15; a possible D gene is TRBD2 (5 bases). Trimming took off 0 bases at V and 0 bases at J, with 18 bases between the two ends. Germline V CDR1 and CDR2: LNHNV, YYDKDF (reference sequence). This CDR3 is 19 amino acids long. CDR3: CATSRDGGGWPSSYNEQFF. As DNA, the CDR3 is TGTGCCACCAGCAGAGATGGTGGCGGGTGGCCCAGCTCCTACAATGAGCAGTTCTTC. Together with reference TRBV15 and TRBJ2-1, the CDR3 gives the full variable domain: DAMVIQNPRYQVTQFGKPVTLSCSQTLNHNVMYWYQQKSSQAPKLLFHYYDKDFNNEADTPDNFQSRRPNTSFCFLDIRSPGLGDTAMYLCATSRDGGGWPSSYNEQFFGPGTRLTVL.

This clone was counted between two and nine times. The CDR3 sequence is CASSQGAGLNYGYTF. Here the CDR3 DNA reads TGCGCCAGCAGCCAAGGGGCAGGGCTGAACTATGGCTACACCTTC. The V gene is TRBV4-3, the J gene TRBJ1-2; D is perhaps TRBD1 (5 bases). The CDR3 contains 15 residues. In germline, CDR1 is LGHNA, CDR2 YSLEER. Trimming took off 1 base at V and 2 bases at J, with 11 bases between the two ends.